A single sample is the source of the 26 T cell receptor beta chains below, sequenced in a study of OX40 agonist ivuxolimab in advanced cancers. TCRdb keeps only in-frame clones here, not all; method: immunoSEQ multiplex PCR. Of about 25,000 clones in the sample, about 86% are singletons; the top ten hold 20% to 30%. The material sequenced was CD4+ or CD8+ T cells sorted from blood, taken in a trial of the OX40 agonist ivuxolimab. The receptors shown here come from an adult with an advanced solid tumor such as melanoma, head and neck, liver or kidney cancer.

This clone was counted a single time. This sequence joins TRBV25-1 and TRBJ1-2; 7 bases agree with TRBD1. The CDR3 covers 16 residues. V shed 4 bases, J shed 7 bases, and the junction held 15 bases outside the gene matches. Germline-derived CDR1 and CDR2 are MGHDK and SYGVNS. DNA of the CDR3: TGTGCCAGCAGTGCTTTGGGGACAGAAGGTCTGGGTGGCTACACCTTC. Translation gives CASSALGTEGLGGYTF.

J is TRBJ2-1 and V is TRBV2; 9 bases fit TRBD1. Germline V gene lookup returns CDR1 SNHLY and CDR2 FYNNEI. This CDR3 contains 15 residues. The V and J ends lost 6 bases and 7 bases, in that order; junction bases with no gene match: 10. CDR3 sequence: CASSFPGQGHNEQFF. The CDR3 region has the DNA TGTGCCAGCAGCTTTCCGGGACAGGGACATAATGAGCAGTTCTTC.

This clone qualifies as medium-sized. The J gene is TRBJ2-7, the V gene TRBV28, with D possibly being TRBD2 (6 bases). Germline V gene sequence: CDR1 MDHEN, CDR2 SYDVKM. Trimming shortened V by 8 bases and J by 2 bases, and 22 bases separated the two germline ends. CDR3 length: 16 residues. The CDR3 loop is CASQEGRTKITYEQYF. CDR3 sequence (DNA): TGTGCCAGCCAAGAGGGGCGGACTAAAATTACCTACGAGCAGTACTTC. Using reference TRBV28 and TRBJ2-7 for the parts outside the CDR3, the full variable domain is DVKVTQSSRYLVKRTGEKVFLECVQDMDHENMFWYRQDPGLGLRLIYFSYDVKMKEKGDIPEGYSVSREKKERFSLILESASTNQTSMYLCASQEGRTKITYEQYFGPGTRLTVT.

The J gene is TRBJ2-7, the V gene TRBV7-9; D remains unclear. Trimming removed 1 base from V and 5 bases from J, with 12 bases in between. Germline loops: CDR1 SEHNR, CDR2 FQNEAQ (reference sequence). The CDR3 is 14 residues long. In DNA, the CDR3 is TGTGCCAGCAGCTTAGGCAGGAATTTGGACGAGCAGTACTTC. This translates into CASSLGRNLDEQYF.

This clone was detected only a few times. The chain combines TRBV21-1 with TRBJ1-5. TRBV21-1 corresponds to a pseudogene. The CDR3 consists of 15 residues. The CDR3, as DNA: TGTGCCAGCAGCAAAGAAGGTAGGGGCAATCAGCCCCAGCATTTT. The encoded protein is CASSKEGRGNQPQHF.

The V call is TRBV7-9, the J call TRBJ2-3; unclear D gene. The CDR3 has 16 residues. Germline V CDR1 and CDR2: SEHNR, FQNEAQ (reference sequence). Trimming left V 6 bases short and J 1 base short, with 17 bases between. This CDR3 reads CASSRTLGPRTDTQYF. The CDR3 region has the DNA TGTGCCAGCAGTCGGACCTTGGGCCCCCGCACAGATACGCAGTATTTT.

This chain joins TRBV27 and TRBJ2-2, with D hard to call. V shed 6 bases and J shed 2 bases, with 4 bases lying between them. CDR1 MNHEY and CDR2 SMNVEV come from the germline V gene (reference sequence). The CDR3 has 12 amino acids. For the CDR3, the DNA is TGTGCCAGCAGCCCTAACACCGGGGAGCTGTTTTTT. Encoded protein: CASSPNTGELFF.

The chain couples TRBV16 to TRBJ2-1; 14 bases are shared with TRBD2. The CDR3 is 15 residues long. CDR1 KGHSY and CDR2 FQNENV come from the germline V gene. The V segment lost 4 bases and the J segment 8 bases; nucleotides outside the gene matches: 4. CDR3 DNA sequence: TGTGCCAGCAGCCCTGGGACTAGCGGGAGTCATGAGCAGTTCTTC. It encodes CASSPGTSGSHEQFF. The full variable domain, in which reference TRBV16 and TRBJ2-1 provide the parts outside the CDR3, is GEEVAQTPKHLVRGEGQKAKLYCAPIKGHSYVFWYQQVLKNEFKFLISFQNENVFDETGMPKERFSAKCLPNSPCSLEIQATKLEDSAVYFCASSPGTSGSHEQFFGPGTRLTVL.

The chain links TRBV7-6 to TRBJ2-1; D is unresolved. Germline CDR1 and CDR2: SGHVS and FNYEAQ. V lost 6 bases and J 5 bases, leaving 5 bases between the germline ends. This CDR3 contains 11 residues. The CDR3 here is CASRIDNEQFF. CDR3 nucleotide sequence: TGTGCCAGCAGAATCGACAATGAGCAGTTCTTC.

The CDR3 reads CAKDTGAYEQYF. The CDR3 coding sequence is TGTGCCAAGGACACGGGCGCCTACGAGCAGTACTTC. The chain recombines TRBV7-9 with TRBJ2-5, with TRBD1 as a possible D gene (5 bases). The better agreement between TRBJ2-7 and the DNA end casts doubt on the J call. The germline V gene encodes CDR1 SEHNR and CDR2 FQNEAQ (reference sequence). The CDR3 is 12 residues long.

This chain links TRBV4-3 with TRBJ2-7; 9 bases match TRBD2. The CDR3 runs 13 residues. Germline V lookup: CDR1 LGHNA, CDR2 YSLEER. V was pared by 3 bases and J by 7 bases, with 4 bases of the junction left unmatched. In nucleotides, the CDR3 is TGCGCCAGCAGCCATAGCGGGGGAAGGGAGCAGTACTTC. Amino acids: CASSHSGGREQYF.

This clone is a singleton in its sample. The gene calls are TRBV12-1 and TRBJ1-2; whether TRBD1, the table's D call, matches the DNA was not checked. TRBV12-1 is a pseudogene locus. The CDR3 length is 15 residues. CDR3 bases: TGTGCCAGCAGCTCCAAATCGAGACAGGGCTATGGCTACACCTTC. It translates to CASSSKSRQGYGYTF.

The chain recombines TRBV7-9 with TRBJ2-4; D unclear. The CDR3 is 15 amino acids. Per the germline V gene, CDR1 is SEHNR and CDR2 is FQNEAQ (reference sequence). The V end was cut by 5 bases, the J end by 8 bases, with 19 bases between. In DNA form, the CDR3 reads TGTGCCAGCAGCCCCCCAAGGGTAGGAAGGGACATTCAGTACTTC. This gives the protein CASSPPRVGRDIQYF.

The V and J genes are TRBV6-6 and TRBJ1-4; TRBD1 might be the D (6 bases). Deletions cut 10 bases from V and 12 bases from J, with 15 bases between. The germline gives CDR1 MNHNY, CDR2 SVGAGI (reference sequence). CDR3 length: 11 amino acids. This chain's CDR3 is CATSWGAELFF. The CDR3 DNA follows: TGTGCCACATCCTGGGGGGCAGAACTGTTTTTT.

This clone was counted between two and nine times. The V and J genes are TRBV6-1 and TRBJ2-7; TRBD1 aligns across 8 bases. The CDR3 sequence is 16 residues long. Germline V gene lookup returns CDR1 MNHNS and CDR2 SASEGT. The V and J ends lost 3 bases and 5 bases, in that order; junction bases with no gene match: 12. The CDR3 DNA is TGTGCCAGCAGTGACCAGGCGGGCCAGGGGGCGGACGAGCAGTACTTC. It specifies CASSDQAGQGADEQYF.

The V gene is TRBV5-8, the J gene TRBJ2-5, with 7 nucleotides matching TRBD2. From germline, CDR1 is SGHTS and CDR2 YDEGEE. There are 19 residues in the CDR3. V lost 0 bases and J lost 1; bases outside the gene matches: 15. The CDR3 protein is CASSLAFGLAVVGQETQYF. The CDR3, as DNA: TGTGCCAGCAGCTTGGCGTTCGGGCTAGCGGTGGTAGGCCAAGAGACCCAGTACTTC.

V gene TRBV6-6 combines with J gene TRBJ1-2; no clear D. The CDR3 is made up of 12 amino acids. The V gene lost 7 bases and the J gene lost 7 bases, with 13 bases spanning the gap. Germline lookup yields CDR1 MNHNY and CDR2 SVGAGI (reference sequence). The CDR3 here is CASTPEGLGYTF. CDR3 in DNA: TGTGCCAGCACCCCGGAGGGCCTTGGCTACACCTTC.

This rearrangement joins TRBV9 to TRBJ2-7; a weak D match, TRBD1 (6 bases). Germline V CDR1 and CDR2: SGDLS, YYNGEE. V dropped 4 bases and J dropped 5 bases, with 10 bases sitting between them. The CDR3 runs 12 residues. The DNA for the CDR3 is TGTGCCAGCAGCTTTACAGGGAACGAGCAGTACTTC. Translated: CASSFTGNEQYF.

J is TRBJ2-1 and V is TRBV6-1, with D maybe TRBD2 (5 bases). Trimming took off 5 bases at V and 3 bases at J, with 14 bases between the two ends. The CDR3 has 15 amino acids. The germline V gene encodes CDR1 MNHNS and CDR2 SASEGT. In DNA form, the CDR3 reads TGTGCCAGCAGTATGGATCTAGACTACTACAATGAGCAGTTCTTC. Translated, it gives CASSMDLDYYNEQFF.

By its share, this clone is medium-sized (0.01 to 0.1%). The rearrangement uses TRBV6-5 and TRBJ1-1; possible D gene TRBD1, 6 bases. The CDR3 is 15 residues long. Germline V lookup: CDR1 MNHEY, CDR2 SVGAGI. V was trimmed by 2 bases and J by 1 base, leaving 11 bases between them. The CDR3 DNA follows: TGTGCCAGCAGTTACGTGAGGGGGAAGAACACTGAAGCTTTCTTT. Translated, it gives CASSYVRGKNTEAFF.

In this sample, this clone turned up a few times. The gene calls are TRBV15 and TRBJ1-2, with 8 bases that match TRBD1. The germline CDR1 and CDR2 sequences are LNHNV and YYDKDF (reference sequence). V shed 5 bases and J 8 bases; nucleotides not matched to a gene: 7. The CDR3 has 13 residues. CDR3 DNA: TGTGCCACCAGCGTGGACAGGGTTGGGGGCTACACCTTC. Protein: CATSVDRVGGYTF.

The CDR3 protein is CASSLGSGELFF. In DNA form, the CDR3 reads TGTGCCAGCAGCTTAGGTTCCGGGGAGCTGTTTTTT. This sequence joins TRBV7-9 and TRBJ2-2; no firm D call. The V end lost 1 base, the J end lost 6 bases, and 3 bases lay between the germline ends. The length of the CDR3 is 12 residues. From germline, CDR1 is SEHNR and CDR2 FQNEAQ (reference sequence).

The rearrangement links TRBV9 to TRBJ2-5, with 9 bases lining up with TRBD1. The CDR3 is 14 amino acids. Germline V CDR1 and CDR2: SGDLS, YYNGEE. The V segment lost 4 bases and the J segment 4 bases; nucleotides outside the gene matches: 5. The CDR3 bases are TGTGCCAGCAGCCTACAGGGGGCCGGAGAGACCCAGTACTTC. Its translation: CASSLQGAGETQYF.

Ten or more counts support this clone. The rearrangement links TRBV30 to TRBJ2-7; D unclear. The CDR3 sequence is 14 residues long. Germline V lookup: CDR1 GTSNPN, CDR2 SVGIG (reference sequence). Deletions cut 4 bases from V and 1 base from J, with 14 bases between. The CDR3 is CAWTRYELSYEQYF. Here the CDR3 DNA reads TGTGCCTGGACCCGATATGAGCTTTCCTACGAGCAGTACTTC.

V is TRBV4-2 and J is TRBJ1-1; TRBD1 might be the D (5 bases). Deletions cut 5 bases from V and 7 bases from J, with 14 bases between. CDR3 length: 13 amino acids. In germline, CDR1 is LGHNA, CDR2 YNFKEQ. CDR3 coding DNA: TGTGCCAGCAGCTTTGGGGGTATCCTTGAAGCTTTCTTT. Its translation is CASSFGGILEAFF.

The chain recombines TRBV19 with TRBJ2-1; 7 bases are shared with TRBD2. Germline V gene data show CDR1 as LNHDA and CDR2 as SQIVND (reference sequence). V lost 10 bases, J lost 5 bases, and 5 bases stayed unmatched. The CDR3 contains 12 residues. The CDR3, as DNA: TGTGCCACCGGGGGGTGGAACAATGAGCAGTTCTTC. Its protein product is CATGGWNNEQFF.